The entry below describes one T cell receptor (beta chain). Using quantitative 5'-RACE with molecular barcodes, the authors made TCR beta libraries. TCRdb passed the 5' RACE reads through MiXCR, listing each CDR3 protein once. The repertoire holds roughly 180,000 distinct CDR3 sequences, with over 10% as singletons. This specimen comes from a study of CD8 T cells in ankylosing spondylitis. Trimming at V came to 0 bases and at J to 7 bases, leaving 6 bases not matched to a gene. Germline V gene sequence: CDR1 SGHRS, CDR2 YFSETQ. The CDR3 has 16 amino acids. The receptor's source is a female donor with ankylosing spondylitis or in good health (not recorded which). This sequence joins TRBV5-1 and TRBJ2-5; the match to TRBD2 covers 13 bases. Sequenced material: blood, either unsorted or a sorted T cell fraction (not recorded which). The CDR3 region is CASSLGTSGSPGTQYF. The CDR3, as DNA: TGCGCCAGCAGCTTGGGGACTAGCGGGAGTCCCGGGACCCAGTACTTC. The variable domain in full, completed from reference TRBV5-1 and TRBJ2-5, reads KAGVTQTPRYLIKTRGQQVTLSCSPISGHRSVSWYQQTPGQGLQFLFEYFSETQRNKGNFPGRFSGRQFSNSRSEMNVSTLELGDSALYLCASSLGTSGSPGTQYFGPGTRLLVL.